This T cell receptor beta chain was documented in a study of blood T cell repertoires in COVID-19. Turning to the study itself: COVID-19 samples collected from the United States, Italy and Spain covered acute and convalescent phases.

CDR3 length: 14 amino acids. CDR1 and CDR2 (germline): MNHEY, SVGAGI. V trimming: 6 bases; J trimming: 6 bases; junction bases outside the gene matches: 4. Measured with immunoSEQ multiplex PCR; TCRdb has only the in-frame clones, and not every one. The sample carries 310,000 or so clones, around 80% recorded once. This chain connects TRBV6-5 to TRBJ1-5, with TRBD1 matching over 11 bases. This receptor was taken from a woman aged 45-60 years with acute or convalescent COVID-19. Input material: peripheral blood. DNA for the CDR3: TGTGCCAGCAGAGATGGGACAGGGGGTCAGCCCCAGCATTTT. This encodes CASRDGTGGQPQHF.